This T cell receptor beta chain stems from a study of CD8 T cell repertoires and HIV-1 epitope variants. Across the whole study: T cells were stimulated with Twenty-five Gag and Nef peptides separately. Tested: three Gag epitope families, Nef HW9 and YT9. Overall study results and limits: No clonotypes responded to the TAALDMSHF plasma variant; five or six recognized KF9, one HW9. Nine TCR beta clonotypes were antigen-specific, roughly 6 apparently recognizing autologous or escape variants.

Worth noting for this clone: Its specificity is not known.

Looked up from germline, CDR1 is SGHTA and CDR2 is FQGTGA. Trimming took 3 bases from V and 6 from J; bases not matched to a gene: 6. The CDR3 loop spans 16 amino acids. The assay was immunoSEQ multiplex PCR, and TCRdb's table has in-frame clones only and misses some. The sample includes 2,500 to 3,000 clones, approximately 61% of them seen just once. The chain carries TRBV7-3 and TRBJ2-1, with TRBD2 matching 12 bases. The sequenced sample consisted of cultured CD8+ T cells derived from PBMCs. The source is a male donor with HIV. The CDR3, as DNA: TGTGCCAGCAGCTTCTGGACTAGCGGGGCCCTCAATGAGCAGTTCTTC. Its translation is CASSFWTSGALNEQFF.